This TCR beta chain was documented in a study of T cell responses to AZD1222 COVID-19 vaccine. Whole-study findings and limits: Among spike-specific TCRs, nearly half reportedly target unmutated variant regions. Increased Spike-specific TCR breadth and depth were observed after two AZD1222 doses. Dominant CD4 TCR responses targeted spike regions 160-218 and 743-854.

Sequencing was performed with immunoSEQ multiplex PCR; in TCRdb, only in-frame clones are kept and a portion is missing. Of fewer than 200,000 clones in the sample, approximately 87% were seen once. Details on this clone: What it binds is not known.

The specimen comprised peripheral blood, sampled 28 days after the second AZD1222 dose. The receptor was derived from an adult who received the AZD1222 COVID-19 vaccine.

The DNA for the CDR3 is TGCGCCAGCAGCCAACACCAGGGCTATGGCTACACCTTC. Residues: CASSQHQGYGYTF. The chain employs TRBV4-3 and TRBJ1-2, with D perhaps matching TRBD1 (5 bases). CDR1 is LGHNA and CDR2 is YSLEER in the germline V gene. The CDR3 runs 13 residues. With 2 bases removed from V and 4 bases from J, the gap between germline ends came to 8 bases.